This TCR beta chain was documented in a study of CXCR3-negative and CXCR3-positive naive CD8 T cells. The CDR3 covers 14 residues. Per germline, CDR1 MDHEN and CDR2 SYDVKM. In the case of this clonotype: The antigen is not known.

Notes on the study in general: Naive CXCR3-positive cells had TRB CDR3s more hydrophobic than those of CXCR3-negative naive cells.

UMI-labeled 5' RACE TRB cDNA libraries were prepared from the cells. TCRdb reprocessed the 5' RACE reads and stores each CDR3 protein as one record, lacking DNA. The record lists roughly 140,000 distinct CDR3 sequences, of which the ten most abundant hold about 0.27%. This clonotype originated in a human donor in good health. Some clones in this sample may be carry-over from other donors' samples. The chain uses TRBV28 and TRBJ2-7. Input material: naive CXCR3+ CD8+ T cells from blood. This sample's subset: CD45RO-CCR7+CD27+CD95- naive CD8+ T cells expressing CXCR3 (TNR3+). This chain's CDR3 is CASSFWTSSYEQYF. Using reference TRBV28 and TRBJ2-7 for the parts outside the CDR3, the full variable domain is DVKVTQSSRYLVKRTGEKVFLECVQDMDHENMFWYRQDPGLGLRLIYFSYDVKMKEKGDIPEGYSVSREKKERFSLILESASTNQTSMYLCASSFWTSSYEQYFGPGTRLTVT.